These T cell receptor beta chains were read from a single sample in a study of T cells in Graves' hyperthyroidism and ophthalmopathy. One entry per CDR3 protein, called by TCRdb with MiXCR from the multiplex PCR reads. The table lists 490,000 or so distinct CDR3 sequences, about 20% of them singletons. Sequenced sample: blood. These receptors all come from a woman in her 70s with Graves' ophthalmopathy. Both conserved end residues are part of each CDR3.

V gene	J gene	CDR3 protein
TRBV27	TRBJ1-6	CASSLEGPFRNSNSPLHF
TRBV30	TRBJ2-1	CAWTHRGKPRGYEQFF
TRBV19	TRBJ2-1	CASSIASFPGSSYNEQFF
TRBV5-6	TRBJ1-2	CASRAGQLYGYTF
TRBV5-5	TRBJ2-1	CASSPRAGGVNEQFF
TRBV12-3/TRBV12-4	TRBJ2-5	CASSFNGALQETQYF
TRBV15	TRBJ2-7	CATSSGWASGTYEQYF
TRBV27	TRBJ2-7	CASSFEAGSTYEQYF
TRBV7-3	TRBJ2-3	CASSPQGLAETQYF
TRBV4-2	TRBJ1-4	CASSQLGGQGGEKLFF
TRBV30	TRBJ1-2	CAWSVLGYGYTF
TRBV11-2	TRBJ2-1	CASSPGLASNEQFF
TRBV3-1	TRBJ2-7	CASSQTGKQYF
TRBV4-1	TRBJ2-1	CASSRLAGVVNEQFF
TRBV27	TRBJ2-5	CASRGDYQAETQYF
TRBV6-1	TRBJ2-5	CASSVGNGETQYF
TRBV15	TRBJ1-5	CATSPSLDNQPQHF
TRBV5-1	TRBJ2-1	CASSVGLAGVGYNEQFF
TRBV11-2	TRBJ2-7	CASTVGTRTYEQYF
TRBV3-1	TRBJ1-2	CASSQRQINYGYTF
TRBV4-3	TRBJ1-2	CASSQEGRGYGYTF
TRBV6-1	TRBJ1-1	CASTLGQGTEAFF
TRBV2	TRBJ2-4	CASSDLNIQYF
TRBV7-2	TRBJ2-1	CASRTAHHNEQFF
TRBV9	TRBJ2-5	CASSVGQREAQTQYF
TRBV9	TRBJ2-5	CASSVVGSQETQYF
TRBV3-1	TRBJ2-1	CASSPIPANREQFF
TRBV4-3	TRBJ2-7	CASSQAQGNYEQYF
TRBV4-3	TRBJ2-1	CASSQELGLADNEQFF
TRBV5-1	TRBJ1-5	CASSFGSLNQPQHF
TRBV6-1	TRBJ1-2	CASTGQGYSYTF
TRBV10-3	TRBJ2-7	CAISASTGAYEQYF
TRBV7-9	TRBJ2-3	CASSPHRGRADTQYF
TRBV20-1	TRBJ2-7	CSARDIRVGQTEQYF
TRBV6-1	TRBJ2-2	CASSPWGDNTGELFF
TRBV9	TRBJ2-5	CASSVGLGETQYF
TRBV30	TRBJ1-2	CAWSVSGGYTF
TRBV27	TRBJ2-4	CASSPTGLVAKNIQYF
TRBV6-1	TRBJ1-1	CASRSGTGGGYTEAFF
TRBV6-1	TRBJ1-3	CASSSSGQDRHGNTIYF
TRBV28	TRBJ2-7	CASSLDRAVHEQYF
TRBV20-1	TRBJ2-5	CSAVGTSLQETQYF
TRBV6-2/TRBV6-3	TRBJ1-5	CASSYGGGQPQHF
TRBV6-1	TRBJ1-4	CASSMSGANEKLFF
TRBV30	TRBJ1-1	CASRDRGVLNTEAFF
TRBV5-1	TRBJ1-2	CASSLAGTDGGYTF
TRBV27	TRBJ1-1	CASLRNRGNTEAFF
TRBV25-1	TRBJ1-1	CASSEYAQQGLAFF
TRBV3-1	TRBJ2-1	CASSQDLSGSGNEQFF
TRBV5-1	TRBJ1-1	CASSRTQGAETEAFF
TRBV11-2	TRBJ2-7	CASSPEGQTAEQYF
TRBV11-2	TRBJ2-7	CASSLGTRYEQYF
TRBV12-3/TRBV12-4	TRBJ1-1	CASSSSWGTGLNTEAFF
TRBV14	TRBJ2-2	CASSSLGPGELFF
TRBV19	TRBJ1-3	CASSIGGGPGNTIYF
TRBV20-1	TRBJ1-2	CSASFGTGVFRTYGYTF
TRBV28	TRBJ1-4	CASSGSEKLFF
TRBV20-1	TRBJ2-2	CSADGRTGGELFF
TRBV6-2/TRBV6-3	TRBJ2-7	CASSYSTHEQYF